This T cell receptor beta chain emerged from a study of response to subunit inactivated influenza vaccine. Findings and limits, study-wide: The authors suggested that every seasonal influenza vaccination recruits few new T cells.

TCRdb redid the calling of the RT-PCR reads with MiXCR, one entry per CDR3 protein. There are 750,000 to 850,000 distinct CDR3 sequences in the sample; roughly 18% occur only once, and approximately 10% lies in the top ten. V dropped 11 bases and J dropped 6 bases, with 20 bases sitting between them. CDR3 length: 14 amino acids. Germline CDR1 reads MNHNS; CDR2 reads SASEGT. Concerning this clonotype itself: The antigen is not known.

This receptor was taken from a man aged 45-60 years who received an inactivated influenza vaccine. The material sequenced was PBMCs from blood, taken approximately 5 days after vaccination. The V call is TRBV6-1, the J call TRBJ2-4; tentatively, D is TRBD1 or TRBD2 (6 bases each). CDR3 protein: CASLYGGLGNIQYF. Here the CDR3 DNA reads TGTGCCTCCCTCTACGGGGGCCTTGGAAACATTCAGTACTTC.